These T cell receptor beta chains were read from a single sample in a study of CD8 T cells in ankylosing spondylitis. Via MiXCR, TCRdb re-called the 5' RACE reads, giving one row per CDR3 protein. The sample shows tens of thousands of distinct CDR3 sequences, under 7.5% of them seen only once. The sequenced material came from synovial fluid, either unsorted or a sorted T cell fraction (not recorded which). The receptor set was obtained from a male donor with ankylosing spondylitis. The CDR3 runs from the conserved cysteine through the conserved F or W. The order of the fields is D gene, clone size, J gene, V gene, CDR3 DNA, CDR3 protein. D genes are given only for firm matches. Only part of the rows carry a size: once, few, many, or a class if the clone is expanded.

NA | NA | TRBJ2-7 | TRBV7-2 | TGTGCCAGCAGCTTAGGACAGGTCCAGTACTTC | CASSLGQVQYF
NA | few | TRBJ2-7 | TRBV29-1 | TGCAGCGTCCTCTTACTACAGGGCTCCTACGAGCAGTACTTC | CSVLLLQGSYEQYF
NA | many | TRBJ2-5 | TRBV5-1 | TGCGCCAGCAGGACCTCCGGCGAGCAAGAGACCCAGTACTTC | CASRTSGEQETQYF
NA | many | TRBJ1-5 | TRBV19 | TGTGCCAGTAGTAGCAGGGATCAGTTCAATCAGCCCCAGCATTTT | CASSSRDQFNQPQHF
NA | many | TRBJ2-2 | TRBV5-1 | TGCGCCAGCAGCTTGGAGCTCGGTAACACCGGGGAGCTGTTTTTT | CASSLELGNTGELFF
TRBD1 | few | TRBJ2-3 | TRBV2 | TGTGCCAGCACCAAACAGGGGGCGGGTGATACGCAGTATTTT | CASTKQGAGDTQYF
NA | many | TRBJ2-7 | TRBV7-7 | TGTGCCAGCAGCTTCCCCCTAGACATCTACGAGCAGTACTTC | CASSFPLDIYEQYF
NA | many | TRBJ2-2 | TRBV5-8 | TGTGCCAGCAGCTTGTCAGGGGTGAACACCGGGGAGCTGTTTTTT | CASSLSGVNTGELFF
TRBD1 | NA | TRBJ2-2 | TRBV2 | TGTGCCAGCAGTGAAGGGGGACAGGGGATCGGGGAGCTGTTTTTT | CASSEGGQGIGELFF
TRBD1 | many | TRBJ1-5 | TRBV15 | TGTGCCACCAGCAGAGAGAGGAACAGGGGAATTACGGAGCCCCAGCATTTT | CATSRERNRGITEPQHF
TRBD1 | many | TRBJ2-6 | TRBV28 | TGTGCCAGCAGGGGGGCGGCCGGGACAGGGCCATCTGGGGCCAACGTCCTGACTTTC | CASRGAAGTGPSGANVLTF
NA | few | TRBJ2-5 | TRBV20-1 | TGCAGTGCTAGAGATTTCCAGGGGAGAGAGACCCAGTACTTC | CSARDFQGRETQYF
NA | few | TRBJ2-5 | TRBV7-2 | TGTGCCAGCAGCTTAGATCCGGGCGGCCAAGAGACCCAGTACTTC | CASSLDPGGQETQYF
TRBD2 | NA | TRBJ2-7 | TRBV29-1 | TGCAGCGTTGTGGGGGGAGGGATCATGAGGGGATACGAGCAGTACTTC | CSVVGGGIMRGYEQYF
TRBD2 | NA | TRBJ2-1 | TRBV5-8 | TGTGCCAGCAGCCGGGGGGTTTATGAGCAGTTCTTC | CASSRGVYEQFF
NA | many | TRBJ2-3 | TRBV12-3/TRBV12-4 | TGTGCCAGCAGTCCGATCCGCCGGGGGCCCAGCACAGATACGCAGTATTTT | CASSPIRRGPSTDTQYF
TRBD2 | few | TRBJ2-1 | TRBV2 | TGTGCCAGCAGCGTACTAGCGGCGGGGGAGCAGTTCTTC | CASSVLAAGEQFF
TRBD1 | many | TRBJ2-4 | TRBV7-6 | TGTGCCAGCAGCTCGAACACAGGGGACAAAAACATTCAGTACTTC | CASSSNTGDKNIQYF
NA | NA | TRBJ2-7 | TRBV10-3 | TGTGCCATCAGCAGGGATTCCTACGAGCAGTACTTC | CAISRDSYEQYF
TRBD1 | many | TRBJ2-2 | TRBV6-2/TRBV6-3 | TGTGCCACAAGGGGACAGGGAAACACCGGGGAGCTGTTTTTT | CATRGQGNTGELFF
NA | NA | TRBJ2-7 | TRBV20-1 | TGCAGTGCTAGCCCCGGGAGTGGGTACGAGCAGTACTTC | CSASPGSGYEQYF
TRBD1 | NA | TRBJ1-3 | TRBV28 | TGTGCCAGCAGGGGGGACAGTAGAAACACCATATATTTT | CASRGDSRNTIYF
NA | NA | TRBJ2-5 | TRBV2 | TGTGCCAGCAGCCTTTCGTCCCGGGGAGAGACCCAGTACTTC | CASSLSSRGETQYF
TRBD1 | many | TRBJ1-1 | TRBV29-1 | TGCAGCGGAACTTGGGGCAGGGGGGCAGCTTTCTTT | CSGTWGRGAAFF
NA | NA | TRBJ2-3 | TRBV24-1 | TGTGCTACCAGTGATTCTAGCCTTATCACGCGGTATTTT | CATSDSSLITRYF
TRBD2 | few | TRBJ2-7 | TRBV10-3 | TGTGCCATCAGTGAGTTGGGGACTAGCGGGAGTGTCGCCTCCTACGAGCAGTACTTC | CAISELGTSGSVASYEQYF
NA | few | TRBJ1-3 | TRBV15 | TGTGCCACCAGCAGAGGAGTGCCACGGTCCGGAAACACCATATATTTT | CATSRGVPRSGNTIYF